This T cell receptor (beta chain) was found in a study of OX40 agonist ivuxolimab in advanced cancers. This CDR3 comprises 19 residues. V gave up 0 bases and J gave up 3 bases; unmatched junction bases: 10. CDR1 and CDR2 from the germline V gene are SGHRS and YFSETQ. Profiling relied on immunoSEQ multiplex PCR, and the TCRdb table lists in-frame clones only, not all of them. The sample records 73,000 or so clones, approximately 79% being singletons. This material consisted of CD4+ or CD8+ T cells sorted from blood, taken in a trial of the OX40 agonist ivuxolimab. This TCR derives from an adult with an advanced solid tumor such as melanoma, head and neck, liver or kidney cancer. The chain links TRBV5-1 to TRBJ2-5; 14 nucleotides line up with TRBD2. The CDR3 here is CASSLGPWTSGGHKETQYF. The CDR3 DNA follows: TGCGCCAGCAGCTTGGGCCCCTGGACTAGCGGGGGGCATAAAGAGACCCAGTACTTC. Together with reference TRBV5-1 and TRBJ2-5, the CDR3 gives the full variable domain: KAGVTQTPRYLIKTRGQQVTLSCSPISGHRSVSWYQQTPGQGLQFLFEYFSETQRNKGNFPGRFSGRQFSNSRSEMNVSTLELGDSALYLCASSLGPWTSGGHKETQYFGPGTRLLVL.